The rows below give T cell receptor beta chains drawn from one sample of a study of T cell responses to AZD1222 COVID-19 vaccine. The method was immunoSEQ multiplex PCR; TCRdb's version includes in-frame clones alone and lacks a portion of them. The sample contains approximately 110,000 clones, just over 85% of which appear only once. The starting material was peripheral blood, obtained on day 0 of AZD1222 vaccination. All receptors come from an adult in good health. CDR3s include the opening cysteine and the closing phenylalanine or tryptophan. D genes are given only for firm matches. Expanded clones are given a class, and other clones once, few, many or no size at all.

clone_size j_call v_call d_call cdr3_nt cdr3_aa
. TRBJ1-5 TRBV6-1 . TGTGCCAGCAGTGAAGGCCACACCAATCAGCCCCAGCATTTT CASSEGHTNQPQHF
. TRBJ2-7 TRBV10-3 TRBD1 TGTGCCATCAGTGAGGACTGGGGACAGATCTACGAGCAGTACTTC CAISEDWGQIYEQYF
. TRBJ2-1 TRBV7-9 TRBD1 TGTGCCAGCAGCTTAGGAGGGGGGACAGGGGAGCATGAGCAGTTCTTC CASSLGGGTGEHEQFF
. TRBJ1-2 TRBV6-5 . TGTGCCAGCAGTTCGGCCGGACTTAGGGGCTACACCTTC CASSSAGLRGYTF
. TRBJ2-3 TRBV5-1 TRBD2 TGCGCCAGCAGCCCGAGACTAGCGGGGGGGTCGGCAGATACGCAGTATTTT CASSPRLAGGSADTQYF
. TRBJ1-2 TRBV5-4 . TGTGCCAGCAGCTTGGCCAAGCAGGGTGGCTATGGCTACACCTTC CASSLAKQGGYGYTF
once TRBJ2-3 TRBV30 TRBD2 TGTGCCTGGAGCCCCGGACTAGCGGGGATCACAGATACGCAGTATTTT CAWSPGLAGITDTQYF
. TRBJ2-1 TRBV27 TRBD1 TGTGCCAGCAGTCTCGCCCCACGGGACAGGGATGCCGATGAGCAGTTCTTC CASSLAPRDRDADEQFF
. TRBJ2-1 TRBV18 TRBD1 TGTGCCAGCTCACAGGGGCAGGGGGCCTACAATGAGCAGTTCTTC CASSQGQGAYNEQFF
once TRBJ2-3 TRBV7-9 TRBD1 TGTGCCAGCAGCAAGACAGGGATAAGCACAGATACGCAGTATTTT CASSKTGISTDTQYF
few TRBJ2-1 TRBV7-9 . TGTGCCAGCAGCCCGACGACCGCCGTCTCCTACAATGAGCAGTTCTTC CASSPTTAVSYNEQFF
. TRBJ1-1 TRBV12-5 . TGTGCTAGTGGTTTGGTATGGGGGGAAGCTTTCTTT CASGLVWGEAFF
. TRBJ2-7 TRBV28 . TGTGCCAGCAGTACGACGGGCCCCTACGAGCAGTACTTC CASSTTGPYEQYF
. TRBJ2-7 TRBV6-4 TRBD2 TGTGCCAGCAGTGAAAGCGATTCGGGGGGCGAGCAGTACTTC CASSESDSGGEQYF
. TRBJ2-1 TRBV5-1 TRBD2 TGCGCCAGCAGTTCCGAAGGGTCAACTAGCGCGAGGAGCTCCTACAATGAGCAGTTCTTC CASSSEGSTSARSSYNEQFF
. TRBJ2-1 TRBV30 TRBD2 TGTGCCTGGAGTGTACCCTTCCGGACTAGCGGGGGCCGCTACTCCTACAATGAGCAGTTCTTC CAWSVPFRTSGGRYSYNEQFF
. TRBJ2-1 TRBV7-2 TRBD2 TGTGCCAGCAGCTCCCAAGGACTAGCGGGGGGCGGTGTGCAGTTCTTC CASSSQGLAGGGVQFF
. TRBJ1-2 TRBV28 . TGTGCCAGCAGTCCTTACGACTATGGCTACACCTTC CASSPYDYGYTF
. TRBJ2-7 TRBV29-1 . TGCAGCGGGGGACTGAACTACGAGCAGTACTTC CSGGLNYEQYF